Listed below are T cell receptor beta chains from one sample, sequenced in a study of regulatory dendritic cells for organ transplantation. Which antigens these TCRs recognize remains unknown. Here immunoSEQ multiplex PCR was the method, and the copy in TCRdb shows in-frame clones only, minus some. Of approximately 22,000 clones in the sample, approximately 85% were seen once. The sample comprised naive CD4+ T cells from blood cultured with dendritic cells. The receptors were gathered from a human donor in good health. The CDR3 runs from the conserved cysteine through the conserved F or W. The order of the fields is clone size, D gene, J gene, V gene, CDR3 protein, CDR3 DNA. D genes are given only for firm matches. The listing skips clone size in some rows; elsewhere it reads once, few, many or a size class.

clone size: NA; D gene: NA; J gene: TRBJ2-5; V gene: TRBV29-1; CDR3 protein: CSVVRPEQETQYF; CDR3 DNA: TGCAGCGTTGTCCGCCCGGAGCAAGAGACCCAGTACTTC
clone size: NA; D gene: TRBD2; J gene: TRBJ2-7; V gene: TRBV7-2; CDR3 protein: CASSWTSSYEQYF; CDR3 DNA: TGTGCCAGCAGCTGGACTAGCTCCTACGAGCAGTACTTC
clone size: NA; D gene: NA; J gene: TRBJ2-5; V gene: TRBV5-4; CDR3 protein: CASSHPRIQETQYF; CDR3 DNA: TGTGCCAGCAGCCATCCTAGAATCCAAGAGACCCAGTACTTC
clone size: NA; D gene: NA; J gene: TRBJ2-1; V gene: TRBV6-5; CDR3 protein: CASSRGHEQFF; CDR3 DNA: TGTGCCAGCAGCAGGGGTCATGAGCAGTTCTTC
clone size: once; D gene: NA; J gene: TRBJ1-4; V gene: TRBV19; CDR3 protein: CASNLGLTNEKLFF; CDR3 DNA: TGTGCCAGTAACCTCGGGTTAACTAATGAAAAACTGTTTTTT
clone size: NA; D gene: NA; J gene: TRBJ2-2; V gene: TRBV7-3; CDR3 protein: CASSLARAGKTNTGELFF; CDR3 DNA: TGTGCCAGCAGCTTAGCTAGAGCGGGTAAAACGAACACCGGGGAGCTGTTTTTT
clone size: NA; D gene: TRBD1; J gene: TRBJ1-4; V gene: TRBV4-1; CDR3 protein: CASSQDSGQGVEKLFF; CDR3 DNA: TGCGCCAGCAGCCAAGATTCGGGACAGGGAGTTGAAAAACTGTTTTTT
clone size: few; D gene: TRBD1; J gene: TRBJ1-2; V gene: TRBV6-1; CDR3 protein: CASREGQVYGYTF; CDR3 DNA: TGTGCCAGCAGAGAGGGACAGGTCTATGGCTACACCTTC
clone size: NA; D gene: TRBD2; J gene: TRBJ2-1; V gene: TRBV9; CDR3 protein: CASSPHSGLAGEGPYEQFF; CDR3 DNA: TGTGCCAGCAGCCCCCACTCGGGACTAGCGGGAGAGGGACCATATGAGCAGTTCTTC
clone size: NA; D gene: NA; J gene: TRBJ2-5; V gene: TRBV6-5; CDR3 protein: CASSYSNRNSRGTQYF; CDR3 DNA: TGTGCCAGCAGTTACTCGAACCGGAACTCCCGGGGGACCCAGTACTTC
clone size: NA; D gene: NA; J gene: TRBJ2-7; V gene: TRBV20-1; CDR3 protein: CSAKDTYEQYF; CDR3 DNA: TGCAGTGCTAAAGATACCTACGAGCAGTACTTC
clone size: NA; D gene: NA; J gene: TRBJ2-7; V gene: TRBV7-2; CDR3 protein: CASSQMGPVYEQYF; CDR3 DNA: TGTGCCAGCAGCCAAATGGGACCGGTCTACGAGCAGTACTTC
clone size: NA; D gene: TRBD1; J gene: TRBJ1-1; V gene: TRBV18; CDR3 protein: CASSPGQEAFF; CDR3 DNA: TGTGCCAGCTCACCGGGACAGGAAGCTTTCTTT
clone size: NA; D gene: NA; J gene: TRBJ1-5; V gene: TRBV18; CDR3 protein: CASSPMQGYSNQPQHF; CDR3 DNA: TGTGCCAGCTCACCAATGCAGGGTTATAGCAATCAGCCCCAGCATTTT
clone size: NA; D gene: TRBD2; J gene: TRBJ2-3; V gene: TRBV4-2; CDR3 protein: CASSQVLSGGTDTQYF; CDR3 DNA: TGTGCCAGCAGCCAAGTGTTAAGCGGGGGGACAGATACGCAGTATTTT
clone size: NA; D gene: NA; J gene: TRBJ2-5; V gene: TRBV7-6; CDR3 protein: CASSRQETQYF; CDR3 DNA: TGTGCCAGCAGCCGCCAAGAGACCCAGTACTTC
clone size: NA; D gene: NA; J gene: TRBJ2-7; V gene: TRBV18; CDR3 protein: CASSPLETGPPGEQYF; CDR3 DNA: TGTGCCAGCTCACCCCTTGAGACCGGGCCACCGGGGGAGCAGTACTTC
clone size: few; D gene: NA; J gene: TRBJ2-7; V gene: TRBV7-8; CDR3 protein: CASSLAHKYYEQYF; CDR3 DNA: TGTGCCAGCAGCTTAGCGCACAAATACTACGAGCAGTACTTC
clone size: NA; D gene: NA; J gene: TRBJ1-1; V gene: TRBV4-3; CDR3 protein: CASSQDGRPNTEAFF; CDR3 DNA: TGCGCCAGCAGCCAAGACGGTAGGCCGAACACTGAAGCTTTCTTT
clone size: NA; D gene: NA; J gene: TRBJ1-1; V gene: TRBV11-1; CDR3 protein: CASSIRPQGMNTEAFF; CDR3 DNA: TGTGCCAGCAGCATTAGACCCCAGGGCATGAACACTGAAGCTTTCTTT
clone size: few; D gene: NA; J gene: TRBJ1-3; V gene: TRBV4-2; CDR3 protein: CASSPGGAGNTIYF; CDR3 DNA: TGTGCCAGCAGCCCCGGGGGGGCTGGAAACACCATATATTTT
clone size: few; D gene: NA; J gene: TRBJ2-2; V gene: TRBV2; CDR3 protein: CASISTGELFF; CDR3 DNA: TGTGCCAGCATATCCACCGGGGAGCTGTTTTTT
clone size: NA; D gene: NA; J gene: TRBJ2-7; V gene: TRBV7-6; CDR3 protein: CASSLVPGASSYEQYF; CDR3 DNA: TGTGCCAGCAGCTTAGTTCCGGGAGCGAGCTCCTACGAGCAGTACTTC
clone size: NA; D gene: NA; J gene: TRBJ1-6; V gene: TRBV30; CDR3 protein: CAWSLRQSNSPLHF; CDR3 DNA: TGTGCCTGGAGTCTTAGGCAGAGTAATTCACCCCTCCACTTT
clone size: NA; D gene: NA; J gene: TRBJ1-1; V gene: TRBV7-9; CDR3 protein: CASSLEVRAGRAFF; CDR3 DNA: TGTGCCAGCAGCTTAGAGGTCCGGGCAGGGAGGGCTTTCTTT
clone size: NA; D gene: TRBD1; J gene: TRBJ1-3; V gene: TRBV9; CDR3 protein: CASSAQRNDRATGNTIYF; CDR3 DNA: TGTGCCAGCAGCGCCCAGAGAAACGACAGGGCTACTGGAAACACCATATATTTT
clone size: NA; D gene: NA; J gene: TRBJ1-5; V gene: TRBV21-1; CDR3 protein: CASSKGGRQESNQPQHF; CDR3 DNA: TGTGCCAGCAGCAAAGGCGGAAGGCAGGAATCTAATCAGCCCCAGCATTTT
clone size: NA; D gene: TRBD1; J gene: TRBJ1-6; V gene: TRBV5-6; CDR3 protein: CASSLVDRKNSPLHF; CDR3 DNA: TGTGCCAGCAGCTTGGTGGACAGGAAGAATTCACCCCTCCACTTT
clone size: NA; D gene: TRBD1; J gene: TRBJ2-5; V gene: TRBV7-2; CDR3 protein: CASSAGTGRGTQYF; CDR3 DNA: TGTGCCAGCAGCGCCGGGACAGGGAGGGGGACCCAGTACTTC
clone size: NA; D gene: NA; J gene: TRBJ2-1; V gene: TRBV25-1; CDR3 protein: CASSESSGMKDNEQFF; CDR3 DNA: TGTGCCAGCAGTGAATCATCCGGGATGAAGGATAATGAGCAGTTCTTC
clone size: NA; D gene: NA; J gene: TRBJ2-3; V gene: TRBV5-1; CDR3 protein: CASFKRDTTSTDTQYF; CDR3 DNA: TGCGCCAGCTTCAAGCGGGACACGACTAGCACAGATACGCAGTATTTT
clone size: NA; D gene: NA; J gene: TRBJ2-5; V gene: TRBV28; CDR3 protein: CASSSDRKETQYF; CDR3 DNA: TGTGCCAGCAGTTCTGACAGGAAAGAGACCCAGTACTTC
clone size: once; D gene: NA; J gene: TRBJ1-4; V gene: TRBV4-3; CDR3 protein: CASSPDTLGEKLFF; CDR3 DNA: TGCGCCAGCAGCCCAGACACCTTGGGGGAAAAACTGTTTTTT
clone size: NA; D gene: TRBD2; J gene: TRBJ2-2; V gene: TRBV4-2; CDR3 protein: CASSQDLRGDTGELFF; CDR3 DNA: TGTGCCAGCAGCCAAGATTTACGGGGGGACACCGGGGAGCTGTTTTTT
clone size: NA; D gene: TRBD1; J gene: TRBJ1-2; V gene: TRBV14; CDR3 protein: CASSENLDRPYNGYTF; CDR3 DNA: TGTGCCAGCAGCGAAAACTTGGACAGGCCCTATAATGGCTACACCTTC
clone size: NA; D gene: NA; J gene: TRBJ2-1; V gene: TRBV7-3; CDR3 protein: CASSTITGTGAREQFF; CDR3 DNA: TGTGCCAGCAGCACGATCACCGGGACTGGCGCTCGCGAGCAGTTCTTC
clone size: NA; D gene: NA; J gene: TRBJ1-1; V gene: TRBV4-3; CDR3 protein: CASSQGAGEAFF; CDR3 DNA: TGCGCCAGCAGCCAAGGGGCGGGAGAAGCTTTCTTT
clone size: NA; D gene: NA; J gene: TRBJ2-5; V gene: TRBV12-5; CDR3 protein: CASGLALVQGSETQYF; CDR3 DNA: TGTGCTAGTGGTTTGGCCCTAGTACAGGGTTCAGAGACCCAGTACTTC
clone size: NA; D gene: NA; J gene: TRBJ1-1; V gene: TRBV27; CDR3 protein: CASRGWEGGNTEAFF; CDR3 DNA: TGTGCCAGCAGGGGTTGGGAGGGGGGGAACACTGAAGCTTTCTTT
clone size: NA; D gene: NA; J gene: TRBJ2-7; V gene: TRBV18; CDR3 protein: CASSPLDNNEQYF; CDR3 DNA: TGTGCCAGCTCACCATTAGACAATAACGAGCAGTACTTC
clone size: NA; D gene: NA; J gene: TRBJ2-1; V gene: TRBV11-3; CDR3 protein: CASSLDGYEQFF; CDR3 DNA: TGTGCCAGCAGCTTAGATGGGTACGAGCAGTTCTTC
clone size: NA; D gene: NA; J gene: TRBJ1-1; V gene: TRBV9; CDR3 protein: CASSRLQVNTEAFF; CDR3 DNA: TGTGCCAGCAGCAGACTACAGGTAAACACTGAAGCTTTCTTT
clone size: NA; D gene: NA; J gene: TRBJ1-5; V gene: TRBV6-1; CDR3 protein: CASSEVRYNQPQHF; CDR3 DNA: TGTGCCAGCAGTGAGGTCAGATACAATCAGCCCCAGCATTTT
clone size: once; D gene: NA; J gene: TRBJ1-2; V gene: TRBV19; CDR3 protein: CASSIPPNYGYTF; CDR3 DNA: TGTGCCAGTAGTATCCCCCCCAACTATGGCTACACCTTC
clone size: NA; D gene: NA; J gene: TRBJ1-1; V gene: TRBV6-5; CDR3 protein: CASSQALVNTEAFF; CDR3 DNA: TGTGCCAGCAGTCAAGCCTTGGTGAACACTGAAGCTTTCTTT
clone size: once; D gene: NA; J gene: TRBJ1-1; V gene: TRBV28; CDR3 protein: CASRNTVNTEAFF; CDR3 DNA: TGTGCCAGCAGGAACACGGTGAACACTGAAGCTTTCTTT
clone size: NA; D gene: NA; J gene: TRBJ1-2; V gene: TRBV2; CDR3 protein: CASSIGQRRINYGYTF; CDR3 DNA: TGTGCCAGCAGTATTGGACAGCGCCGAATTAACTATGGCTACACCTTC
clone size: NA; D gene: TRBD2; J gene: TRBJ2-1; V gene: TRBV18; CDR3 protein: CASSRPTSGYNEQFF; CDR3 DNA: TGTGCCAGCTCCCGGCCGACTAGCGGATACAATGAGCAGTTCTTC
clone size: NA; D gene: NA; J gene: TRBJ1-2; V gene: TRBV6-5; CDR3 protein: CASSWQQGLNYGYTF; CDR3 DNA: TGTGCCAGCAGTTGGCAACAGGGTTTAAACTATGGCTACACCTTC
clone size: NA; D gene: TRBD1; J gene: TRBJ1-1; V gene: TRBV6-5; CDR3 protein: CASSYSDRGAARAFF; CDR3 DNA: TGTGCCAGCAGTTACTCTGACAGGGGCGCAGCGCGAGCTTTCTTT
clone size: NA; D gene: NA; J gene: TRBJ2-3; V gene: TRBV9; CDR3 protein: CASSVGKQLDTQYF; CDR3 DNA: TGTGCCAGCAGCGTAGGGAAGCAACTAGATACGCAGTATTTT